The present entry profiles one T cell receptor (beta chain) with its context. Antigen: not known. The data are from a study of post-analysis software for immune sequencing data. Turning to the study itself: Included among the disease courses, which were recorded for the cohort, were relapsing-remitting, secondary progressive and progressive-relapsing multiple sclerosis.

TCR beta cDNA libraries had unique molecular identifiers. TCRdb passed the PCR reads through MiXCR, listing each CDR3 protein once. The sample shows hundreds of thousands of distinct CDR3 sequences, roughly three fifths of them seen only once. Whole-study results and caveats: When compared against controls, multiple sclerosis patients showed significantly lower normalized Chao1 diversity. F-measure co-clustering was strong for batch-matched samples.

The TCR was taken from a girl aged 2-9 years with multiple sclerosis. Specimen: blood.

The CDR3 bases are TGCGCCAGCAGCTTTCGCGGGACCTCCTACAATGAGCAGTTCTTC. Translation gives CASSFRGTSYNEQFF. The J gene is TRBJ2-1, the V gene TRBV5-1; the D gene is possibly TRBD2 (6 bases). Germline V CDR1 and CDR2: SGHRS, YFSETQ. This CDR3 has 15 amino acids. Trimming stripped 2 bases from V and 0 bases from J, with 9 bases between.